This T cell receptor beta chain comes out of a study of blood T cell repertoires in COVID-19. Libraries were prepared by immunoSEQ multiplex PCR; TCRdb keeps only in-frame clonotypes and omits some of them. The sample contains 350,000 to 400,000 clones, approximately 86% of which appear only once. The germline gives CDR1 SGHVS, CDR2 FNYEAQ. The V gene end was trimmed by 1 base and the J gene end by 5 bases; junction bases not matched to a gene: 7. CDR3 size: 15 residues. Sequenced input: peripheral blood. The source of this sequence is a woman in her sixties or seventies with COVID-19, enrolled during active disease. V and J are TRBV7-6 and TRBJ1-2; 7 bases match TRBD1. The CDR3 DNA sequence: TGTGCCAGCAGCTTAGAGATGACAGGGACATATGGCTACACCTTC. Translating it yields CASSLEMTGTYGYTF. The complete variable domain, with remaining parts taken from reference TRBV7-6 and TRBJ1-2, reads GAGVSQSPRYKVTKRGQDVALRCDPISGHVSLYWYRQALGQGPEFLTYFNYEAQQDKSGLPNDRFSAERPEGSISTLTIQRTEQRDSAMYRCASSLEMTGTYGYTFGSGTRLTVV.